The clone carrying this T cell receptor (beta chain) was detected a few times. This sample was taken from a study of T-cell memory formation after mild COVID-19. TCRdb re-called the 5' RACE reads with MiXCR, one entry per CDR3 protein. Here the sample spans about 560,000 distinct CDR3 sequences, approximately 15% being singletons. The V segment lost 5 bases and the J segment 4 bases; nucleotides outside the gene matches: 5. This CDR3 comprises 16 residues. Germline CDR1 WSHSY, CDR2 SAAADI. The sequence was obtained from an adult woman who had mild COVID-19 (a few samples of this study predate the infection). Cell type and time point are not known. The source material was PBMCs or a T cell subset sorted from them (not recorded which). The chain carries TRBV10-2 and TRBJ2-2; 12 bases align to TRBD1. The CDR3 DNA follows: TGCGCCAGCAGTCGGGGACAGGGGGCTATCACCGGGGAGCTGTTTTTT. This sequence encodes CASSRGQGAITGELFF.